This section outlines one TCR beta chain sequence together with its context. Its target is unknown. The CDR3 has 15 amino acids. CDR1 and CDR2 from the germline V gene are SSHAT and FNYEAQ (reference sequence). The germline V and J ends were trimmed by 1 base and 5 bases, with 14 bases remaining between them. The sample originates from a study of regulatory T cells in long-lasting Graves disease. Study as a whole: Prior antithyroid drug treatment in newly diagnosed Graves' patients lasted under 3 months. Study-wide findings and caveats: Newly diagnosed disease favored TRBV20-1 and TRBJ2-1 over persistent disease. The study found lower TCR diversity in persistent Graves' patients than in newly diagnosed ones.

Through Arm-PCR of CDR3 regions and iRepertoire HTBI primers, TCR beta libraries were built. TCRdb fed the multiplex PCR reads into MiXCR, producing one record per CDR3 protein. The sample records about 240,000 distinct CDR3 sequences, 20% being singletons. The time point denotes: newly diagnosed GD, antithyroid drugs for less than 3 months. The authors made the TCR library using RNA they extracted from PBMCs. The source of this sequence is a female donor with Graves disease. This specimen consisted of peripheral blood mononuclear cells (PBMCs), obtained at new diagnosis, from a patient treated with antithyroid drugs. This chain joins TRBV7-7 and TRBJ2-5; no clear D. CDR3 coding DNA: TGTGCCAGCAGCTTAGTTTGGGGTTTTATGGAGACCCAGTACTTC. This translates into CASSLVWGFMETQYF.